The 10 T cell receptor beta chains given below trace back to one sample, sequenced in a study of CD8+ T cells in alopecia areata. The treatment is: oral pan-JAK inhibitor, 5-10 mg twice daily. RNA extraction and reverse transcription yielded cDNA as sequencing template. Some clones are missing from TCRdb's copy, which holds only in-frame ones; the method was immunoSEQ multiplex PCR. The table includes approximately 280,000 clones, 55% to 75% detected once. The material was CD4+ T cells sorted from blood, obtained at week 24, from a patient treated with tofacitinib. These receptors originate from a human donor with alopecia areata.

The rearrangement uses TRBV7-9 and TRBJ2-5; 7 bases are a match to TRBD2. V lost 3 bases, J lost 1 base, and 8 bases stayed unmatched. The CDR3 has 16 residues. The germline V gene encodes CDR1 SEHNR and CDR2 FQNEAQ (reference sequence). The CDR3: CASSFGGGRFQETQYF. The CDR3 DNA is TGTGCCAGCAGCTTCGGGGGAGGGAGGTTCCAAGAGACCCAGTACTTC.

The chain has TRBV30 and TRBJ1-6, with D maybe TRBD1 (6 bases). V lost 2 bases, J lost 8 bases, and 16 bases lay in between. Germline CDR1 and CDR2: GTSNPN and SVGIG (reference sequence). CDR3 length equals 15 residues. The CDR3 reads CAWSSHQGWYSPLHF. In nucleotides, the CDR3 is TGTGCCTGGAGTTCACATCAGGGGTGGTATTCACCCCTCCACTTT.

This clone was counted a few times. For the CDR3, the DNA is TGTGCCAGCAGTTACTCGAGCGGTGATAGCAATCAGCCCCAGCATTTT. Residues: CASSYSSGDSNQPQHF. The chain joins TRBV6-6 to TRBJ1-5, with unresolved D. Germline values: CDR1 MNHNY, CDR2 SVGAGI (reference sequence). V was cut by 0 bases and J by 0 bases, with 9 bases left in between. The CDR3 runs to 16 residues.

The V call is TRBV30, the J call TRBJ2-2; D may be TRBD1 (6 bases). The length of the CDR3 is 12 residues. Germline V CDR1 and CDR2: GTSNPN, SVGIG (reference sequence). Trimming took off 3 bases at V and 5 bases at J, with 7 bases between the two ends. CDR3 loop: CAWRRGTGELFF. The DNA of the CDR3 is TGTGCCTGGAGAAGGGGGACCGGGGAGCTGTTTTTT.

The rearrangement uses TRBV30 and TRBJ1-5; D perhaps matches TRBD1 (5 bases). The CDR3 length is 17 residues. Germline V gives CDR1 GTSNPN, CDR2 SVGIG (reference sequence). V lost 2 bases and J lost 0, with 17 bases in between. The CDR3 spells CAWSPIGAAYSNQPQHF. DNA for the CDR3: TGTGCCTGGAGTCCCATAGGGGCAGCTTATAGCAATCAGCCCCAGCATTTT.

This clone was found once. This chain links TRBV6-5 with TRBJ1-2, with TRBD1 matching over 10 bases. The V gene end was trimmed by 7 bases and the J gene end by 8 bases; junction bases not matched to a gene: 10. CDR1 MNHEY and CDR2 SVGAGI come from the germline V gene. The CDR3 has 14 residues. The chain's CDR3 is CASNRQGAPMGYTF. CDR3 sequence (DNA): TGTGCCAGCAATAGACAGGGGGCACCAATGGGCTACACCTTC.

This clone was counted only a few times. V is TRBV18 and J is TRBJ2-3; the match to TRBD2 covers 10 bases. This CDR3 comprises 14 residues. CDR1 is KGHSH, CDR2 LQKENI, per germline. V trimming: 3 bases; J trimming: 6 bases; junction bases outside the gene matches: 3. In nucleotides, the CDR3 is TGTGCCAGCTCACCCCCAGCGGGGGGGGATACGCAGTATTTT. Encoded protein: CASSPPAGGDTQYF.

This chain uses TRBV7-2 with TRBJ2-3, with 7 bases lining up with TRBD1. The germline CDR1 and CDR2 sequences are SGHTA and FQGNSA. The ends lost 3 bases at V and 2 bases at J; junction bases unmatched: 5. This CDR3 region has 15 residues. CDR3 sequence reads: CASSFHGQVTDTQYF. CDR3 sequence (DNA): TGTGCCAGCAGCTTCCACGGACAGGTCACAGATACGCAGTATTTT.

A few counts support this clone. This sequence joins TRBV2 and TRBJ1-2, with D possibly matching TRBD1 (5 bases). Per the germline V gene, CDR1 is SNHLY and CDR2 is FYNNEI. The germline V and J ends were trimmed by 3 bases and 4 bases, with 15 bases remaining between them. CDR3 length: 15 residues. The CDR3 DNA is TGTGCCAGCAGTGACGGGGCAGGACTGATCTATGGCTACACCTTC. Protein product: CASSDGAGLIYGYTF.

This clone turned up a few times. This chain connects TRBV29-1 to TRBJ2-1; no definite D call. Germline V lookup: CDR1 SQVTM, CDR2 ANQGSEA. The CDR3 is 13 amino acids. Trimming shortened V by 7 bases and J by 7 bases, and 17 bases separated the two germline ends. This chain's CDR3 is CSAPRLATNEQFF. In nucleotides, the CDR3 is TGCAGCGCCCCGCGGTTGGCCACTAATGAGCAGTTCTTC.